This TCR beta chain appears in the sequencing data of a study of blood T cell repertoires in COVID-19. Study as a whole: COVID-19 samples from acute and convalescent phases originated in the United States, Italy and Spain. Sources were T cells, B-cell-depleted T cells, or PBMCs; the material itself was cDNA or gDNA.

Per the study methods: How many nucleated cells were present was estimated from reference gene primer amplification. Profiled with immunoSEQ multiplex PCR; TCRdb holds only in-frame clones, not every one. D and trimming were read from the DNA, whereas the V and J calls and clone size are those reported in that table. Of 180,000 or so clones in the sample, 82% were seen once. Sequencing was done on a sample of peripheral blood. This receptor was obtained from a woman aged 70-85 years with acute or convalescent COVID-19.

The CDR3 region has the DNA TGTGCCAGCAGCTTGACAGGGATATCTGAAGCTTTCTTT. It encodes CASSLTGISEAFF. The chain recombines TRBV5-6 with TRBJ1-1, with a possible D match to TRBD1 (6 bases). Deletions cut 1 base from V and 6 bases from J, with 10 bases between. The CDR3 has 13 residues. Germline V CDR1 and CDR2: SGHDT, YYEEEE.